What follows describes a single TCR beta chain. The germline V gene has CDR1 KGHSH and CDR2 LQKENI. Unmatched junction bases numbered 10, after V lost 5 bases and J lost 7 bases. The CDR3 contains 16 residues. This entry comes from a study of blood T cell repertoires in COVID-19. Data came from immunoSEQ multiplex PCR; TCRdb stores just in-frame clones and leaves some out. The sample includes about 64,000 clones, roughly 80% seen only once; the top ten take roughly an eighth. The receptor comes from a human donor in a cohort sampled during active COVID-19. This chain joins TRBV18 and TRBJ1-6, with 8 bases aligning to TRBD1. Sequencing was carried out using peripheral blood. In DNA form, the CDR3 reads TGTGCCAGCTCAAAAACCGGGACAGGTGGCAATTCACCCCTCCACTTT. Its translation: CASSKTGTGGNSPLHF.